The 14 T cell receptor beta chains given below trace back to one sample, sequenced in a study of blood T cell repertoires in COVID-19. Data came from immunoSEQ multiplex PCR; TCRdb stores just in-frame clones and leaves some out. The table lists roughly 80,000 clones, roughly 80% of them singletons. The sequencing input was peripheral blood. The source of these receptors is a human donor in a cohort sampled during active COVID-19.

The V gene is TRBV9, the J gene TRBJ1-6; D is possibly TRBD1 (6 bases). This CDR3 has 15 amino acids. Trimming shortened V by 4 bases and J by 9 bases, and 17 bases separated the two germline ends. Germline values: CDR1 SGDLS, CDR2 YYNGEE. CDR3 DNA: TGTGCCAGCAGCCCAAGGGGAGGGGGGAGTTCACCCCTCCACTTT. Translation: CASSPRGGGSSPLHF. Combining the CDR3 with reference TRBV9 and TRBJ1-6 gives the whole variable domain DSGVTQTPKHLITATGQRVTLRCSPRSGDLSVYWYQQSLDQGLQFLIQYYNGEERAKGNILERFSAQQFPDLHSELNLSSLELGDSALYFCASSPRGGGSSPLHFGNGTRLTVT.

The chain carries TRBV5-4 and TRBJ1-1; D not certain. The length of the CDR3 is 13 residues. V was clipped by 2 bases and J by 5 bases, with 10 bases between them. Germline V gives CDR1 SGHNT, CDR2 YYREEE (reference sequence). CDR3 residues: CASSFEEGTEAFF. As DNA, the CDR3 is TGTGCCAGCAGCTTCGAGGAGGGTACTGAAGCTTTCTTT.

The chain employs TRBV5-1 and TRBJ2-1; 7 nucleotides agree with TRBD2. Germline loops: CDR1 SGHRS, CDR2 YFSETQ. CDR3 length: 16 amino acids. The V and J ends lost 7 bases and 3 bases, in that order; junction bases with no gene match: 13. In DNA form, the CDR3 reads TGCGCCAGCGGAACGGGGGGTCATATTAGCTACAATGAGCAGTTCTTC. It specifies CASGTGGHISYNEQFF.

This clone was detected once. The CDR3 nucleotides are TGTGCCACCAGGGGGACAGGGTCTCAGCCCCAGCATTTT. This translates into CATRGTGSQPQHF. The J gene is TRBJ1-5, the V gene TRBV6-5; 9 positions agree with TRBD1. This CDR3 is 13 amino acids long. V dropped 10 bases and J dropped 6; count of bases not matched to a gene: 7. Germline CDR1 MNHEY, CDR2 SVGAGI.

This clone was seen only once. CDR3 amino acids: CASSEYMGGNYGYTF. CDR3 in DNA: TGTGCCAGCAGTGAATATATGGGGGGAAACTATGGCTACACCTTC. The chain links TRBV25-1 to TRBJ1-2; TRBD1 is a possible D gene (5 bases). Germline V gene lookup returns CDR1 MGHDK and CDR2 SYGVNS. The V end lost 0 bases, the J end lost 2 bases, and 10 bases lay between the germline ends. The CDR3 consists of 15 residues.

This chain links TRBV7-7 with TRBJ2-7; D may be TRBD1 (5 bases). This CDR3 comprises 15 residues. The germline gives CDR1 SSHAT, CDR2 FNYEAQ (reference sequence). V was shortened by 5 bases and J by 2 bases, with 16 bases between the two germline ends. The DNA of the CDR3 is TGTGCCAGCAGCCTCTCGTGGGGCCCCACCTACGAGCAGTACTTC. It specifies CASSLSWGPTYEQYF. The full variable domain, completed using reference TRBV7-7 and TRBJ2-7, is GAGVSQSPRYKVTKRGQDVTLRCDPISSHATLYWYQQALGQGPEFLTYFNYEAQPDKSGLPSDRFSAERPEGSISTLTIQRTEQRDSAMYRCASSLSWGPTYEQYFGPGTRLTVT.

The V and J genes are TRBV24-1 and TRBJ2-5, with D possibly matching TRBD2 (6 bases). Trimming took off 3 bases at V and 1 base at J, with 11 bases between the two ends. Germline CDR1 KGHDR, CDR2 SFDVKD. This CDR3 has 15 amino acids. CDR3 DNA: TGTGCCACCAGTGATCGCCGGGACTTCCAAGAGACCCAGTACTTC. Protein: CATSDRRDFQETQYF.

This chain joins TRBV5-1 and TRBJ2-7; perhaps TRBD2 as D (5 bases). Germline V CDR1 and CDR2: SGHRS, YFSETQ. The ends were cut back, 1 base at V and 6 bases at J, with 14 bases in the middle. The CDR3 runs 14 residues. CDR3 in DNA: TGCGCCAGCAGCTTGAGGCTAAACAGCGGCGAGCAGTACTTC. Its protein product is CASSLRLNSGEQYF.

For the CDR3, the DNA is TGCGCCAGCAGCCAAATTGCGGCGGGGGGGCCGCAAGATACGCAGTATTTT. This translates into CASSQIAAGGPQDTQYF. The J gene is TRBJ2-3, the V gene TRBV4-3, with 9 bases identical to TRBD2. Germline lookup yields CDR1 LGHNA and CDR2 YSLEER. The CDR3 runs to 17 residues. The junction had 11 bases not matched to a gene; V was cut back by 2 bases and J by 5 bases.

The chain employs TRBV19 and TRBJ1-1; D uncertain. V was cut by 4 bases and J by 0 bases, with 6 bases left in between. Per germline, CDR1 LNHDA and CDR2 SQIVND (reference sequence). The CDR3 consists of 13 residues. CDR3 nucleotides: TGTGCCAGTAGTAGGCTCATGAACACTGAAGCTTTCTTT. Translation gives CASSRLMNTEAFF. Using reference TRBV19 and TRBJ1-1 for the parts outside the CDR3, the full variable domain is DGGITQSPKYLFRKEGQNVTLSCEQNLNHDAMYWYRQDPGQGLRLIYYSQIVNDFQKGDIAEGYSVSREKKESFPLTVTSAQKNPTAFYLCASSRLMNTEAFFGQGTRLTVV.

The rearrangement joins TRBV15 to TRBJ2-3, with 15 positions matching TRBD2. Germline trimming cut 5 bases from V and 6 bases from J; bases unmatched to any gene: 12. The CDR3 sequence is 18 residues long. Looked up from germline, CDR1 is LNHNV and CDR2 is YYDKDF (reference sequence). This CDR3 reads CATSSSWTSGGAGDTQYF. In nucleotides, the CDR3 is TGTGCCACCAGCTCTTCTTGGACTAGCGGGGGGGCTGGGGATACGCAGTATTTT.

The chain couples TRBV5-1 to TRBJ1-4; the match to TRBD1 covers 7 bases. This CDR3 is built from 15 residues. V lost 0 bases, J lost 2 bases, and 1 base stayed unmatched. Germline V gives CDR1 SGHRS, CDR2 YFSETQ. CDR3 DNA: TGCGCCAGCAGCTTGGCAGGGGGGACTAATGAAAAACTGTTTTTT. It specifies CASSLAGGTNEKLFF.

The V and J genes are TRBV2 and TRBJ1-5; 9 bases map to TRBD1. After removal of 1 base from V and 6 bases from J, the junction contained 1 base not matched to a gene. Per the germline V gene, CDR1 is SNHLY and CDR2 is FYNNEI. This CDR3 is built from 14 residues. Here the CDR3 DNA reads TGTGCCAGCAGTGAAGGGGACAGGGTTCAGCCCCAGCATTTT. It yields the protein CASSEGDRVQPQHF. Looking up the rest from reference TRBV2 and TRBJ1-5 gives the full variable domain: EPEVTQTPSHQVTQMGQEVILRCVPISNHLYFYWYRQILGQKVEFLVSFYNNEISEKSEIFDDQFSVERPDGSNFTLKIRSTKLEDSAMYFCASSEGDRVQPQHFGDGTRLSIL.

In this sample, this clone turned up a few times. The rearrangement links TRBV2 to TRBJ2-7, with 7 bases matching TRBD2. V lost 4 bases to trimming and J lost 3 bases; unmatched junction nucleotides: 6. This CDR3 has 14 residues. Germline V CDR1 and CDR2: SNHLY, FYNNEI. CDR3 nucleotide sequence: TGTGCCAGCAGTGCGTTACTAGCGAGCTACGAGCAGTACTTC. Its protein is CASSALLASYEQYF.